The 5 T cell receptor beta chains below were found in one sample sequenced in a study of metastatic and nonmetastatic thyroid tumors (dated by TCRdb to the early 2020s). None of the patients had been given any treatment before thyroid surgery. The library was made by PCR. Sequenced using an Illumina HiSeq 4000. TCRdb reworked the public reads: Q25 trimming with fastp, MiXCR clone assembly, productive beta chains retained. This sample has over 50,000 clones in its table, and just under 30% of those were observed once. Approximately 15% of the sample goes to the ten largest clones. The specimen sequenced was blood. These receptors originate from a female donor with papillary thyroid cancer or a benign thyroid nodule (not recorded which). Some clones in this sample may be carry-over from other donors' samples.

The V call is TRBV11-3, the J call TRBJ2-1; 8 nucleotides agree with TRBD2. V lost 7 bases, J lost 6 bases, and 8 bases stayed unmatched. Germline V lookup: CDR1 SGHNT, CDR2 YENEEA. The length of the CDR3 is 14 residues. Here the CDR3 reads CASTPSGPGNEQFF. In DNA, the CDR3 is TGTGCCAGCACCCCTAGCGGGCCGGGCAATGAGCAGTTCTTC.

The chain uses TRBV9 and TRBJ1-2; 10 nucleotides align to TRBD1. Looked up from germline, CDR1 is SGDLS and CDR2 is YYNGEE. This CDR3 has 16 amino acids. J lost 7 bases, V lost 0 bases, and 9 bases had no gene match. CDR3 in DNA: TGTGCCAGCAGCGTAGGAGGAGAGACAGGGGGCATTGGCTACACCTTC. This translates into CASSVGGETGGIGYTF.

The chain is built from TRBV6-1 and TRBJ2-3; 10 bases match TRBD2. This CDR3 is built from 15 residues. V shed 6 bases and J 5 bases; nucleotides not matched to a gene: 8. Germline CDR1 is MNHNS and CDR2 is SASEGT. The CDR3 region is CASRDPSGGEDTQYF. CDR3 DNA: TGTGCCAGCAGGGACCCTAGCGGGGGTGAAGATACGCAGTATTTT.

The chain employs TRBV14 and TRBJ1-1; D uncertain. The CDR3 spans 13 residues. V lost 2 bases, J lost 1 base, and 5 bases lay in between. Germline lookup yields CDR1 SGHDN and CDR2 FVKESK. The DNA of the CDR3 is TGTGCCAGCAGCCAACAGACGAACACTGAAGCTTTCTTT. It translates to CASSQQTNTEAFF.

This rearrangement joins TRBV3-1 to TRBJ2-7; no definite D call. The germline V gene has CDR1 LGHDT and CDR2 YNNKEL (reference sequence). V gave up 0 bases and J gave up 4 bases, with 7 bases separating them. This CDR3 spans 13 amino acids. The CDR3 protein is CASSQDAIYEQYF. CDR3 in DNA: TGTGCCAGCAGCCAAGATGCGATTTACGAGCAGTACTTC.